The source of this T cell receptor (beta chain) is a study of vaccination effects on CD4 cells after COVID-19. This clone was counted once. Its cognate antigen is unknown. CDR3 size: 13 residues. V was shortened by 2 bases and J by 2 bases, with 6 bases between the two germline ends. Germline V gene data show CDR1 as MNHEY and CDR2 as SVGAGI. Viral peptide pool expansion of antigen-specific CD4+ T cells preceded sequencing in the ViraFEST assay. Isolation of CD4+ T cells took place after about nine days of culture. Confirmation by PCR established that the person had SARS-CoV-2 infection between March and December 2020. Two doses of either BNT162b2 or mRNA-1273 were given to each participant. Half-medium exchanges with IL-2 medium took place on days 3 and 7. Study conclusions and caveats: Marked clonal contraction was seen in infection- and vaccine-induced clones late after vaccination.

The table came from immunoSEQ multiplex PCR; TCRdb's copy has only in-frame clones and leaves some out. The table lists some 14,000 clones, 65% to 80% of them singletons. The sample consisted of CD4+ T cells from PBMCs cultured with HCoV-NL63 spike peptides, taken after COVID-19 vaccination. The chain couples TRBV6-5 to TRBJ2-5; D unresolved. This sequence was found in a human donor who had a prior SARS-CoV-2 infection. The CDR3 DNA reads as TGTGCCAGCAGTTACGCAGGTCAAGAGACCCAGTACTTC. The encoded protein is CASSYAGQETQYF.